These 4 T cell receptor beta chains share one sample of origin, sequenced in a study of beta chain bispecific antibodies for T cell cancers. The study's findings and limits: The leukemia cells, rather than normal T cells, gave most of the targeted TRBV signal.

What these receptors recognize is not known. T cells were expanded from blood mononuclear cells for 2 to 4 days with anti-CD3 OKT3 or CD3/CD28 beads. TCRdb redid the calling of the 5' RACE reads with MiXCR, one entry per CDR3 protein. Among 20,000 to 25,000 distinct CDR3 sequences listed, approximately 2.5% were seen once. Material: healthy donor T cells cultured with leukemia cells. The receptor set was obtained from a human donor in good health. Some clones in this sample may be carry-over from other donors' samples.

Concerning this clonotype: This may be a read error: a much more frequent sequence differs by one nucleotide. J is TRBJ2-5 and V is TRBV29-1, with 7 bases lining up with TRBD2. The V segment lost 6 bases and the J segment 3 bases; nucleotides outside the gene matches: 10. Germline CDR1 SQVTM, CDR2 ANQGSEA. There are 14 residues in the CDR3. CDR3: CSVRGAGRKETQYF. CDR3 bases: TGCAGCGTACGGGGAGCGGGGAGGAAAGAGACCCAGTACTTC.

This clonotype was picked up many times. The rearrangement uses TRBV7-9 and TRBJ2-7, with D tentatively TRBD2 (5 bases). The CDR3 is 17 residues long. Germline CDR1 is SEHNR and CDR2 is FQNEAQ (reference sequence). The V end lost 5 bases, the J end lost 4 bases, and 24 bases lay between the germline ends. The CDR3 DNA reads TGTGCCAGCAGCGGAGGCCCGGGATTGAAAGGTTCTTACGAGCAGTACTTC. Its translation: CASSGGPGLKGSYEQYF.

This clonotype was seen repeatedly, ten times or more. The chain couples TRBV19 to TRBJ2-1, with unresolved D. The CDR3 covers 14 residues. Germline V gene sequence: CDR1 LNHDA, CDR2 SQIVND (reference sequence). Trimming pared 4 bases from V and 7 bases from J, leaving 14 bases between. CDR3 protein: CASSSGLPQNEQFF. The CDR3 bases are TGTGCCAGTAGTAGTGGCCTTCCCCAGAATGAGCAGTTCTTC. Variable domain in full (rest from reference TRBV19 and TRBJ2-1): DGGITQSPKYLFRKEGQNVTLSCEQNLNHDAMYWYRQDPGQGLRLIYYSQIVNDFQKGDIAEGYSVSREKKESFPLTVTSAQKNPTAFYLCASSSGLPQNEQFFGPGTRLTVL.

Many counts were recorded for this clonotype. The chain uses TRBV5-1 and TRBJ1-1; D possibly corresponds to TRBD1 (5 bases). Trimming cost V 5 bases and J 4 bases, with 15 bases left between them. The CDR3 runs to 14 residues. Germline-derived CDR1 and CDR2 are SGHRS and YFSETQ. CDR3 coding DNA: TGCGCCAGCAGGACAGATCCAATGGGCACTGAAGCTTTCTTT. Residues: CASRTDPMGTEAFF.